This TCR beta chain was retrieved from a study of vaccination and CD4 T cells after COVID-19. This clonotype was found a few times. One entry per CDR3 protein results from TCRdb running MiXCR on the PCR reads. The table lists 25,000 or so distinct CDR3 sequences, under 65% of them singletons. The sequence was obtained from a human donor who had recovered from COVID-19. Sequenced material: CD4+ T cells from blood, taken before SARS-CoV-2 vaccination.

The CDR3 spells CSAIPSGGPNYGYTF. DNA of the CDR3: TGCAGTGCTATTCCTTCAGGGGGCCCCAACTATGGCTACACCTTC. The gene calls are TRBV20-1 and TRBJ1-2; 8 positions agree with TRBD1. The ends lost 4 bases at V and 2 bases at J; junction bases unmatched: 9. The CDR3 sequence is 15 residues long. Germline CDR1 and CDR2: DFQATT and SNEGSKA (reference sequence).